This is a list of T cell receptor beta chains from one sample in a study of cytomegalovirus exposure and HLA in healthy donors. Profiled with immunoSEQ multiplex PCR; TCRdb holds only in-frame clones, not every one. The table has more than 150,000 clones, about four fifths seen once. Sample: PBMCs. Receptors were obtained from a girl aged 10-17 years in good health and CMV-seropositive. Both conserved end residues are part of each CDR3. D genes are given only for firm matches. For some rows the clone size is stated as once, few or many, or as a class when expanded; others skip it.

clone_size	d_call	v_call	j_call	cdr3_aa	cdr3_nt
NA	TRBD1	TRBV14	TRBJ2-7	CASSRGTGWQGEQYF	TGTGCCAGCAGCCGAGGGACAGGGTGGCAGGGCGAGCAGTACTTC
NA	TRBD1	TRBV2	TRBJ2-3	CASSRQGDTDTQYF	TGTGCCAGCAGCCGACAGGGGGACACAGATACGCAGTATTTT
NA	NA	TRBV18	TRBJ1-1	CASSPTGNTEAFF	TGTGCCAGCTCACCAACGGGAAACACTGAAGCTTTCTTT
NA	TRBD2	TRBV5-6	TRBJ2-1	CASSPGLAGAGEQFF	TGTGCCAGCAGCCCAGGACTAGCGGGGGCGGGTGAGCAGTTCTTC
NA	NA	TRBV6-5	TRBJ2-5	CASSAMGAETQYF	TGTGCCAGCAGCGCTATGGGCGCAGAGACCCAGTACTTC
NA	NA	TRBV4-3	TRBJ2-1	CASSHLGKTDEQFF	TGCGCCAGCAGCCACCTCGGGAAGACGGATGAGCAGTTCTTC
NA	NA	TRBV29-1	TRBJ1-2	CSVETGFGYTF	TGCAGCGTTGAAACAGGGTTCGGCTACACCTTC
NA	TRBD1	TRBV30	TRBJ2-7	CAWNKPGQSYEQYF	TGTGCCTGGAATAAGCCGGGACAGTCCTACGAGCAGTACTTC
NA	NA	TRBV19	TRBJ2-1	CASSSISYNEQFF	TGTGCCAGTAGTTCTATTTCTTACAATGAGCAGTTCTTC
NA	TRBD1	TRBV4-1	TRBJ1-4	CASSYKTTGDANEKLFF	TGCGCCAGCAGCTATAAGACTACAGGGGATGCTAATGAAAAACTGTTTTTT
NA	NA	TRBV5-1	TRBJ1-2	CASSSESGYGYTF	TGCGCCAGCAGCTCCGAATCAGGGTATGGCTACACCTTC
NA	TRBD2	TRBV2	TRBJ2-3	CARRGGPTDTQYF	TGTGCCAGGCGGGGGGGCCCGACAGATACGCAGTATTTT
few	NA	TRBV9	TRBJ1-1	CASSEQGRGTEAFF	TGTGCCAGCAGCGAACAGGGACGGGGTACTGAAGCTTTCTTT
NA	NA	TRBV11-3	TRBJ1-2	CASSLGEGAGYGYTF	TGTGCCAGCAGCTTAGGGGAAGGTGCGGGCTATGGCTACACCTTC
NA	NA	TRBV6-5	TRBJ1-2	CASSGELNYGYTF	TGTGCCAGCAGCGGGGAACTTAACTATGGCTACACCTTC
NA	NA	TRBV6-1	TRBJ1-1	CASSERQFTEAFF	TGTGCCAGCAGTGAAAGACAGTTCACTGAAGCTTTCTTT
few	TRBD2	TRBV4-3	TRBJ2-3	CASSQDSGTSGARLITDTQYF	TGCGCCAGCAGCCAAGACTCCGGGACTAGCGGCGCGCGACTTATCACAGATACGCAGTATTTT
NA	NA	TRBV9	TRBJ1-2	CASSSYGGTNYGYTF	TGTGCCAGCAGCAGCTACGGGGGAACTAACTATGGCTACACCTTC
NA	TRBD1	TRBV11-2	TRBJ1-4	CASSKTTGPEKLFF	TGTGCCAGCAGCAAAACGACAGGGCCTGAAAAACTGTTTTTT
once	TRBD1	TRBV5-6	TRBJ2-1	CASSLAGQEGFF	TGTGCCAGCAGCTTGGCGGGACAGGAGGGGTTCTTC
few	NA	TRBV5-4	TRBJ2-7	CASSFGGAYEQYF	TGTGCCAGCAGCTTTGGAGGGGCCTACGAGCAGTACTTC
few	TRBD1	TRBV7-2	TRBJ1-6	CASSSPTGVSPLHF	TGTGCCAGCAGCTCACCGACAGGGGTTTCACCCCTCCACTTT
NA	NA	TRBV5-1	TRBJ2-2	CASSLHSGDNTGELFF	TGCGCCAGCAGCTTGCATTCGGGAGATAACACCGGGGAGCTGTTTTTT
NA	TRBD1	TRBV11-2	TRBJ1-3	CASRDHPGQGVTIYF	TGTGCCAGCAGAGATCATCCGGGACAGGGTGTCACCATATATTTT
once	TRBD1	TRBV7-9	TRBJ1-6	CATSGRTGGYNSPLHF	TGTGCCACCTCTGGAAGGACAGGCGGATATAATTCACCCCTCCACTTT
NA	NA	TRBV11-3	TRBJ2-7	CASSPPGKVGIYEQYF	TGTGCCAGCAGCCCCCCCGGGAAGGTTGGGATATACGAGCAGTACTTC
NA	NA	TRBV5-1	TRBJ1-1	CASSLGGGGTEAFF	TGCGCCAGCAGCTTGGGGGGGGGAGGCACTGAAGCTTTCTTT
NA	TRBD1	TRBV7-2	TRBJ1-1	CASRWQGENTEAFF	TGTGCCAGCAGGTGGCAGGGGGAGAACACTGAAGCTTTCTTT
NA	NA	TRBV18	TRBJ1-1	CASSPPTAGFAEAFF	TGTGCCAGCTCACCACCGACCGCGGGGTTCGCTGAAGCTTTCTTT
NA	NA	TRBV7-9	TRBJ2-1	CASSLVKGGSYNEQFF	TGTGCCAGCAGCTTAGTAAAGGGAGGCTCCTACAATGAGCAGTTCTTC
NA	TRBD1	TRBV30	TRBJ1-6	CAWSVWRGLDSPLHF	TGTGCCTGGAGTGTATGGAGGGGGCTTGATTCACCCCTCCACTTT
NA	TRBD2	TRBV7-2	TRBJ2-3	CASSLPGGLVQYF	TGTGCCAGCAGCTTACCGGGGGGGCTGGTGCAGTATTTT
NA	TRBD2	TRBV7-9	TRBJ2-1	CASMAGVSLYNEQFF	TGTGCCAGCATGGCGGGGGTTTCCCTCTACAATGAGCAGTTCTTC
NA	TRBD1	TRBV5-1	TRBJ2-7	CASSTGQASYEQYF	TGCGCCAGCAGCACCGGACAGGCCTCCTACGAGCAGTACTTC
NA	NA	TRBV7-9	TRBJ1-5	CASSLERAPQHF	TGTGCCAGCAGCTTAGAGCGGGCTCCCCAGCATTTT
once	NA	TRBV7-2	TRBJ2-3	CASSLAGRGQIDTQYF	TGTGCCAGCAGCTTAGCGGGGCGGGGTCAAATAGATACGCAGTATTTT
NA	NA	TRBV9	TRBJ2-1	CASSVGGAGTGYNEQFF	TGTGCCAGCAGCGTAGGGGGTGCAGGAACAGGGTACAATGAGCAGTTCTTC
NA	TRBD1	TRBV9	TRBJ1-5	CASSVGQGGQPQHF	TGTGCCAGCAGCGTAGGACAGGGGGGTCAGCCCCAGCATTTT
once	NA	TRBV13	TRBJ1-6	CASSLRRDSSYNSPLHF	TGTGCCAGCAGCTTACGCCGAGACAGCTCCTATAATTCACCCCTCCACTTT
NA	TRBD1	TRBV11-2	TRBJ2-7	CASSSGQGAYEQYF	TGTGCCAGCAGCTCGGGACAGGGGGCTTACGAGCAGTACTTC
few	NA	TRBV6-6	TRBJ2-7	CASSYEAGHVYEQYF	TGTGCCAGCAGTTACGAGGCAGGGCATGTCTACGAGCAGTACTTC
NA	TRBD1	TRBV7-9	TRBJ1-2	CASSPGTGGWYGYTF	TGTGCCAGCAGCCCAGGGACAGGGGGATGGTATGGCTACACCTTC
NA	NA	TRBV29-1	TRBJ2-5	CSVEDTLAAQETQYF	TGCAGCGTTGAAGATACCTTAGCGGCTCAAGAGACCCAGTACTTC
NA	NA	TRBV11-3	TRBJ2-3	CASSLEGGDTQYF	TGTGCCAGCAGCTTAGAGGGGGGAGATACGCAGTATTTT
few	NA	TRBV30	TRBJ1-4	CAWSSLPGNYNEKLFF	TGTGCCTGGAGCTCACTTCCGGGGAATTATAATGAAAAACTGTTTTTT
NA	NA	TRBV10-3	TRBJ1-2	CAISGDKAGYTF	TGTGCCATCAGTGGGGACAAGGCCGGCTACACCTTC
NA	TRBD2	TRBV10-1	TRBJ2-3	CASSLLAGGADTQYF	TGCGCCAGCAGTTTACTAGCGGGGGGCGCAGATACGCAGTATTTT
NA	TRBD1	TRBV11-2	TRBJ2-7	CASSWGQGSYEQYF	TGTGCCAGCAGCTGGGGACAGGGCTCCTACGAGCAGTACTTC
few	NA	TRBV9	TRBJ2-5	CASSVGGLYKETQYF	TGTGCCAGCAGCGTAGGTGGACTGTACAAAGAGACCCAGTACTTC
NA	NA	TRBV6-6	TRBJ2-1	CASSYGRGEQFF	TGTGCCAGCAGTTACGGCCGGGGTGAGCAGTTCTTC
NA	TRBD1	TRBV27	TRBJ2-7	CASSLRGQIYEQYF	TGTGCCAGCAGTTTAAGGGGACAGATCTACGAGCAGTACTTC
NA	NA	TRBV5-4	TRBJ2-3	CASSLRSGDNTQYF	TGTGCCAGCAGCTTGCGCTCAGGGGACAATACGCAGTATTTT